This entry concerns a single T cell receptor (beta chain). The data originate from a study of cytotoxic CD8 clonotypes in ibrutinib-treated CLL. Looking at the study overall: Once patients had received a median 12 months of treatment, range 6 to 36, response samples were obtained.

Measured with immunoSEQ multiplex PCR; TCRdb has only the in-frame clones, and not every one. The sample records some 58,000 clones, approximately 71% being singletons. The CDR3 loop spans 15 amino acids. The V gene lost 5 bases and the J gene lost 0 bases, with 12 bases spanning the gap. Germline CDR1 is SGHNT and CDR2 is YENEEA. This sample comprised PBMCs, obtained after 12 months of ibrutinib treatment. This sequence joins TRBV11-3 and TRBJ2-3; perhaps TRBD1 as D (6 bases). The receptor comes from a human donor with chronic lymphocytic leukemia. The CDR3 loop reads CASSRGTSSTDTQYF. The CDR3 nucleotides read TGTGCCAGCAGCCGTGGGACAAGCAGCACAGATACGCAGTATTTT.